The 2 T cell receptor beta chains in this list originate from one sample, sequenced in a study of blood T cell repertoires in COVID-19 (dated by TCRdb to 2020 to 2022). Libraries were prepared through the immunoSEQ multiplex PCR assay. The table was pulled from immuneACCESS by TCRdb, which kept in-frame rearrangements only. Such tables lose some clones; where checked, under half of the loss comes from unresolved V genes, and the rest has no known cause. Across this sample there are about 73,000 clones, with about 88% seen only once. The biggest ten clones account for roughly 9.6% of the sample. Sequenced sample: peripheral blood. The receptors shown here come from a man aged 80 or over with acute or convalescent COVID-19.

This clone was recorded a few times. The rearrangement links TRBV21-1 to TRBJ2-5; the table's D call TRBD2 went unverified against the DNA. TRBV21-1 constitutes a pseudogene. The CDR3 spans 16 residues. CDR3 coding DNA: TGTGCCAGCAGCAAAGGTAGGGGAGGCGGCCAAGAGACCCAGTACTTC. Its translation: CASSKGRGGGQETQYF.

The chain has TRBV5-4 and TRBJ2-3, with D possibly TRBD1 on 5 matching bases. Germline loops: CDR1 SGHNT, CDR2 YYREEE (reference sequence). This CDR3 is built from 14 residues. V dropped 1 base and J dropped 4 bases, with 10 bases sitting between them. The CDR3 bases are TGTGCCAGCAGCTTGACAGGAAGGGCAGATACGCAGTATTTT. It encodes CASSLTGRADTQYF.